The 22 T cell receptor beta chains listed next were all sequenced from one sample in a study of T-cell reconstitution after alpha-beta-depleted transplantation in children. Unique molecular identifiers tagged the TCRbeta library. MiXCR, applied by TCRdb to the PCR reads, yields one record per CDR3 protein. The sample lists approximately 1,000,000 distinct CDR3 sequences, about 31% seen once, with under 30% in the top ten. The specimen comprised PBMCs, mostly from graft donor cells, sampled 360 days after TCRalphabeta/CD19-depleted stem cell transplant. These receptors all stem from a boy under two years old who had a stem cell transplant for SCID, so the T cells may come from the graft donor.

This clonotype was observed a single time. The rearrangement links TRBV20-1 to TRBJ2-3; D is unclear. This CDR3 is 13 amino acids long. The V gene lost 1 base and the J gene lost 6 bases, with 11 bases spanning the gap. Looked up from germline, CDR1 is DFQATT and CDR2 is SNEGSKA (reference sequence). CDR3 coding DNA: TGCAGTGCTAGAGGGCTTCTACGGGATACGCAGTATTTT. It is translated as CSARGLLRDTQYF.

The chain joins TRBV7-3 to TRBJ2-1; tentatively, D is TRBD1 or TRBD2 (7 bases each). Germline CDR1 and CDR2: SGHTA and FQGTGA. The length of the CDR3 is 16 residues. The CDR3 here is CASGGASESSYNEQFF. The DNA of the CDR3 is TGTGCGTCAGGGGGGGCTAGCGAATCCTCCTACAATGAGCAGTTCTTC.

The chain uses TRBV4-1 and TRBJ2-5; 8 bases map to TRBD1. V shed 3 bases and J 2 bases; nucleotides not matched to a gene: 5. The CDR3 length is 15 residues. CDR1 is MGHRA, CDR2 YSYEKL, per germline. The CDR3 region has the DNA TGCGCCAGCAGCCATTACCGGGACAGGCAAGAGACCCAGTACTTC. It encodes CASSHYRDRQETQYF.

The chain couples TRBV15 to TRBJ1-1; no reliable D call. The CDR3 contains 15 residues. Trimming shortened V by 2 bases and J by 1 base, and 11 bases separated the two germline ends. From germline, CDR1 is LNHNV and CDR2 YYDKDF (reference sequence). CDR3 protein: CATSRTDRSNTEAFF. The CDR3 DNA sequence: TGTGCCACCAGCAGAACGGACCGATCGAACACTGAAGCTTTCTTT. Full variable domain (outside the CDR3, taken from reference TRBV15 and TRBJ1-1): DAMVIQNPRYQVTQFGKPVTLSCSQTLNHNVMYWYQQKSSQAPKLLFHYYDKDFNNEADTPDNFQSRRPNTSFCFLDIRSPGLGDTAMYLCATSRTDRSNTEAFFGQGTRLTVV.

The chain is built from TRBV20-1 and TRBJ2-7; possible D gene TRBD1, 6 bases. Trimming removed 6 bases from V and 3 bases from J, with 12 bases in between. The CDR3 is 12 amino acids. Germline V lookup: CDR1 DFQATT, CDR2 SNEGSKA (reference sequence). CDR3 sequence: CSASGHHYEQYF. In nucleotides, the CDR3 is TGCAGTGCCTCGGGACACCACTACGAGCAGTACTTC.

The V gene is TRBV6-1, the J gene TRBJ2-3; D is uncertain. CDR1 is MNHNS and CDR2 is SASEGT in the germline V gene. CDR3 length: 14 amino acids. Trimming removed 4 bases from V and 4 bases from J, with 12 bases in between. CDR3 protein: CASSAYLEADTQYF. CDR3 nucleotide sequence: TGTGCCAGCAGTGCATACTTAGAAGCAGATACGCAGTATTTT.

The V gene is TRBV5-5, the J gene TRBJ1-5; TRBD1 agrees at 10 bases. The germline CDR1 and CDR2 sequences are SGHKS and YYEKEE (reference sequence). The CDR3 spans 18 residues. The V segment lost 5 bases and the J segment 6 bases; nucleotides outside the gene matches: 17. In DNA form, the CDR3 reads TGTGCCAGCAGTCTAGGGGATCGCGACAGGGGGCTGGGTCAGCCCCAGCATTTT. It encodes CASSLGDRDRGLGQPQHF.

The CDR3 sequence is CASSPRDLGTEAFF. The CDR3 DNA follows: TGTGCCAGCAGCCCAAGGGACCTAGGGACTGAAGCTTTCTTT. J is TRBJ1-1 and V is TRBV7-9, with D possibly TRBD1 on 5 matching bases. In germline, CDR1 is SEHNR, CDR2 FQNEAQ (reference sequence). The length of the CDR3 is 14 residues. Trimming took 5 bases from V and 5 from J, leaving 15 bases between them.

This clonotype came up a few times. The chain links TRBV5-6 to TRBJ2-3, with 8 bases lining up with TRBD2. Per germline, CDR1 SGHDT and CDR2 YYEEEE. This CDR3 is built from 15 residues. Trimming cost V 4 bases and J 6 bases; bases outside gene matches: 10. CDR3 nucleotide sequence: TGTGCCAGCAGCACCCCGGCGGGGGGAACCGATACGCAGTATTTT. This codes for CASSTPAGGTDTQYF.

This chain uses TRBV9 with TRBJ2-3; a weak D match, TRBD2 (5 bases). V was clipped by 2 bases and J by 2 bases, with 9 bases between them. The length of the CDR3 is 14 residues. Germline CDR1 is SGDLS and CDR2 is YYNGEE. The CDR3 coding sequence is TGTGCCAGCAGCGTTCGGGGTATCACAGATACGCAGTATTTT. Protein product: CASSVRGITDTQYF.

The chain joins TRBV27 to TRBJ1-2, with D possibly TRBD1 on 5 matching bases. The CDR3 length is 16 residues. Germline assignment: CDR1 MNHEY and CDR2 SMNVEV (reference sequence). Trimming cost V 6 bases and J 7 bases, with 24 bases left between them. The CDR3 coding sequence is TGTGCCAGCAGACAGATTGGGGAGACAGTCGTGGGTGGCTACACCTTC. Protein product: CASRQIGETVVGGYTF.

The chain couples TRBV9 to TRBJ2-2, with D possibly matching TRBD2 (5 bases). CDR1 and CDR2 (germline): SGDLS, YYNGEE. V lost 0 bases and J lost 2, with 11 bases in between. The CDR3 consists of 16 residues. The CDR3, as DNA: TGTGCCAGCAGCGTAGGTGAGACTAAAAACACCGGGGAGCTGTTTTTT. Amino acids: CASSVGETKNTGELFF.

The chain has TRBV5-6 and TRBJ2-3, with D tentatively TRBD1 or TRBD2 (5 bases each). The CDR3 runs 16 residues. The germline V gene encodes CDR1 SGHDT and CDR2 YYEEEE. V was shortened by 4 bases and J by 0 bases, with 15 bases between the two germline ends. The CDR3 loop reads CASSGPRGGSTDTQYF. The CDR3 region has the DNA TGTGCCAGCAGCGGACCACGGGGCGGCAGCACAGATACGCAGTATTTT. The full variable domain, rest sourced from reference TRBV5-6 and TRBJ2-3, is DAGVTQSPTHLIKTRGQQVTLRCSPKSGHDTVSWYQQALGQGPQFIFQYYEEEERQRGNFPDRFSGHQFPNYSSELNVNALLLGDSALYLCASSGPRGGSTDTQYFGPGTRLTVL.

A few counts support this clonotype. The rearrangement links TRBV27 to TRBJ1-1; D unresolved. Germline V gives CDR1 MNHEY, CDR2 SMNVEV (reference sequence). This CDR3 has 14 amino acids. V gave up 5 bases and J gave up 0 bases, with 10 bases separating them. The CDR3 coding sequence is TGTGCCAGCAGTACCGGCAGGATGAACACTGAAGCTTTCTTT. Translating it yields CASSTGRMNTEAFF.

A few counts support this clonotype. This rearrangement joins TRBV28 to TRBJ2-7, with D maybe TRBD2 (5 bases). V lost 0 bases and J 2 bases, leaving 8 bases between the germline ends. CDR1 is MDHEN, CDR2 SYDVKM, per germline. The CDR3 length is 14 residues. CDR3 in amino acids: CASSLWTGTYEQYF. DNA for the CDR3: TGTGCCAGCAGTTTATGGACGGGGACCTACGAGCAGTACTTC. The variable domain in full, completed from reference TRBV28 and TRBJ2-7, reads DVKVTQSSRYLVKRTGEKVFLECVQDMDHENMFWYRQDPGLGLRLIYFSYDVKMKEKGDIPEGYSVSREKKERFSLILESASTNQTSMYLCASSLWTGTYEQYFGPGTRLTVT.

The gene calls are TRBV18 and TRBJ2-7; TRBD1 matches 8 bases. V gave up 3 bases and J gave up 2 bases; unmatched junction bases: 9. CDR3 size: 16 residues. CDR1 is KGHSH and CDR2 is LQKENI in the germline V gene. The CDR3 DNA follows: TGTGCCAGCTCACCCAAGAGGGCAGGGGGCCCCTACGAGCAGTACTTC. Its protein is CASSPKRAGGPYEQYF.

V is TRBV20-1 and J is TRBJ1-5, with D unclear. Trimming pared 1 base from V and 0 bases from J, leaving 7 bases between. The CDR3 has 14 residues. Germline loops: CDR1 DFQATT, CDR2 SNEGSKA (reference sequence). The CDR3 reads CSARGGYSNQPQHF. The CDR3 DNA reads TGCAGTGCTAGAGGCGGCTATAGCAATCAGCCCCAGCATTTT.

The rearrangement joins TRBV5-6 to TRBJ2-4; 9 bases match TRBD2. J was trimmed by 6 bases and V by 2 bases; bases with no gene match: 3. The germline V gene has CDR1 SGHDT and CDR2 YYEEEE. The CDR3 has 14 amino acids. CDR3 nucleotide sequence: TGTGCCAGCAGCTTTAGCGGGGGAAGAAACATTCAGTACTTC. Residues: CASSFSGGRNIQYF.

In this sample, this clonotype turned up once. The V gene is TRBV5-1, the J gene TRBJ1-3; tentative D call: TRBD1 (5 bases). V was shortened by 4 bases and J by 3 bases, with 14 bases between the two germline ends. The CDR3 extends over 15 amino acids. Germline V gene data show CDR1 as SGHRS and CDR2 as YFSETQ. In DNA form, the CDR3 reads TGCGCCAGCAGCCCTGTCCGGGGGAGTGGAAACACCATATATTTT. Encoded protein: CASSPVRGSGNTIYF.

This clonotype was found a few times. Written as DNA, the CDR3 is TGTGCCAGCAGTTTATACCGGGACAGGGGGGAGACCCAGTACTTC. Protein: CASSLYRDRGETQYF. The chain links TRBV12-3 or TRBV12-4 to TRBJ2-5, with TRBD1 identical over 11 bases. The CDR3 totals 15 residues. The ends lost 2 bases at V and 5 bases at J; junction bases unmatched: 4.

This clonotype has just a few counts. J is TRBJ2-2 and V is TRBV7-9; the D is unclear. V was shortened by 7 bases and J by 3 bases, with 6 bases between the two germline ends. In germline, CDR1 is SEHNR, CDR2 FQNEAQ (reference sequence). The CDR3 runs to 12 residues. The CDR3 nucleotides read TGTGCCAGCATTGGGGACACCGGGGAGCTGTTTTTT. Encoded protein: CASIGDTGELFF.

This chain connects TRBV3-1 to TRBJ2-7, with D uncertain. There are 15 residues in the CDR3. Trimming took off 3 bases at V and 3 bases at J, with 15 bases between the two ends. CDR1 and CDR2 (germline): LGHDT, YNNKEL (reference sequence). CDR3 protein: CASSQRLWVDYEQYV. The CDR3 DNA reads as TGTGCCAGCAGCCAGCGTCTTTGGGTGGACTACGAGCAGTACGTC.